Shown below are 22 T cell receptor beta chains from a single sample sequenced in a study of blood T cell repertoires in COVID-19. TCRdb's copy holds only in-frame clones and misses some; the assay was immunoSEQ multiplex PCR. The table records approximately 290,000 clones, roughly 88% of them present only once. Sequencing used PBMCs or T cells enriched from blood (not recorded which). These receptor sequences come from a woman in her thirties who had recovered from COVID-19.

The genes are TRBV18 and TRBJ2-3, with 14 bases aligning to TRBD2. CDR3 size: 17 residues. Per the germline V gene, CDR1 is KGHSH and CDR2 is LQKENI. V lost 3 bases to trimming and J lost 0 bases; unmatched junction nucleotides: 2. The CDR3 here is CASSPRTSGGSTDTQYF. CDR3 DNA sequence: TGTGCCAGCTCACCGAGGACTAGCGGGGGGAGCACAGATACGCAGTATTTT.

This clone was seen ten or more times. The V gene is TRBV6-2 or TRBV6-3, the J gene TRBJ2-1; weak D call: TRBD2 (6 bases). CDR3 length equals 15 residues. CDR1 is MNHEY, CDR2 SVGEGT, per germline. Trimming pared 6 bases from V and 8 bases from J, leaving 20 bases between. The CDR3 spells CASSPAASVIDEQFF. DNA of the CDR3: TGTGCCAGCAGCCCCGCGGCTAGCGTGATCGATGAGCAGTTCTTC.

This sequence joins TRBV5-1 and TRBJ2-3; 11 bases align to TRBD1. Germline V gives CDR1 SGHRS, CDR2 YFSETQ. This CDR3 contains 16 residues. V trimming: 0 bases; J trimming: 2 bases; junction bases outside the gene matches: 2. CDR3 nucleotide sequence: TGCGCCAGCAGCTTGGGGGACAGGGGGTACACAGATACGCAGTATTTT. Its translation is CASSLGDRGYTDTQYF.

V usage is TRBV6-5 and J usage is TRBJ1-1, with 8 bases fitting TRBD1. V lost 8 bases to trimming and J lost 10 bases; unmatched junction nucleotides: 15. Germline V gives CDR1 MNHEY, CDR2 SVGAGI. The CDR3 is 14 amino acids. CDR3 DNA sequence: TGTGCCAGCCGCGTCGGACAGGGCCCGGCGATAGCTTTCTTT. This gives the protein CASRVGQGPAIAFF.

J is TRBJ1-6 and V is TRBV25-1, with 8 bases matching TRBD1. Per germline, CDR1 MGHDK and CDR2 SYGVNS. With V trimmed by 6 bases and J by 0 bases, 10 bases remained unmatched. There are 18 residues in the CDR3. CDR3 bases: TGTGCCAGCAGCCGCAGGGGGCTTTCAAGCTCCTATAATTCACCCCTCCACTTT. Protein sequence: CASSRRGLSSSYNSPLHF. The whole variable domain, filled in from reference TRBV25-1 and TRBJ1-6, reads EADIYQTPRYLVIGTGKKITLECSQTMGHDKMYWYQQDPGMELHLIHYSYGVNSTEKGDLSSESTVSRIRTEHFPLTLESARPSHTSQYLCASSRRGLSSSYNSPLHFGNGTRLTVT.

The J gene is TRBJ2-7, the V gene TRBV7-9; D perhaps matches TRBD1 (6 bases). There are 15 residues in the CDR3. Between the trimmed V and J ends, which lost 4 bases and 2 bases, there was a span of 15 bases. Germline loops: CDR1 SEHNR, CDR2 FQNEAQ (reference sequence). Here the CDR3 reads CASSSGQPLPYEQYF. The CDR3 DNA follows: TGTGCCAGCAGCTCCGGACAGCCTCTCCCCTACGAGCAGTACTTC.

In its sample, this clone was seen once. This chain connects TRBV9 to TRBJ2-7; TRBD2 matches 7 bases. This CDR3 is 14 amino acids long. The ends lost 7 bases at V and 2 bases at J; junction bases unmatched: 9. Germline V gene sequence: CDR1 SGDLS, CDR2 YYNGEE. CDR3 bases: TGTGCCAGCGGGGGGAGGGATAACGCCTACGAGCAGTACTTC. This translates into CASGGRDNAYEQYF.

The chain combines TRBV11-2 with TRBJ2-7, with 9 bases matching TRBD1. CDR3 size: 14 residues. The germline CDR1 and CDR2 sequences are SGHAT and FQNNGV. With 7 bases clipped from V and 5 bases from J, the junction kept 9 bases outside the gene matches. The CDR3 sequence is CASNSGQGHHEQYF. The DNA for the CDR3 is TGTGCCAGCAACTCGGGACAGGGTCACCACGAGCAGTACTTC.

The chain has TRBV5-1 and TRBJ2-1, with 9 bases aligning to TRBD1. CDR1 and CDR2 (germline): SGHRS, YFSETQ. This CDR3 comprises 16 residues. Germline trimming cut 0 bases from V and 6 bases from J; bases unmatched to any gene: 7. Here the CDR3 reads CASSLVGDRVINEQFF. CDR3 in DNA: TGCGCCAGCAGCTTGGTAGGGGACAGGGTAATCAATGAGCAGTTCTTC. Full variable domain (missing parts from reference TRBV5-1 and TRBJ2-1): KAGVTQTPRYLIKTRGQQVTLSCSPISGHRSVSWYQQTPGQGLQFLFEYFSETQRNKGNFPGRFSGRQFSNSRSEMNVSTLELGDSALYLCASSLVGDRVINEQFFGPGTRLTVL.

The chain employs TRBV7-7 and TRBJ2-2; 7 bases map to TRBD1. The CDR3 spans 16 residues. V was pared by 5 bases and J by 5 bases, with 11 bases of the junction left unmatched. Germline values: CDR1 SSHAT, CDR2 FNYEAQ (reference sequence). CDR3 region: CASSQRQGRDTGELFF. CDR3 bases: TGTGCCAGCAGCCAAAGACAGGGCCGGGATACCGGGGAGCTGTTTTTT.

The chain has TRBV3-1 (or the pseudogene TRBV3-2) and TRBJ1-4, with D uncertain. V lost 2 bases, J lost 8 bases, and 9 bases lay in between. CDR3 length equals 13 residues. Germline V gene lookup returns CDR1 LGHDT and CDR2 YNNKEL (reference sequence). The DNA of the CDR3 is TGTGCCAGCAGCCAACCGGGAGGGGAAAAACTGTTTTTT. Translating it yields CASSQPGGEKLFF.

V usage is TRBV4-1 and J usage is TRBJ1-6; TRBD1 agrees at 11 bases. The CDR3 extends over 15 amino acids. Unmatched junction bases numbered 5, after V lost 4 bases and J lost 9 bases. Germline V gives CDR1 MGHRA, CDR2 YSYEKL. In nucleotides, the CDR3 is TGCGCCAGCAGCCCGGGGACAGGGGGTATTTCACCCCTCCACTTT. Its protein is CASSPGTGGISPLHF.

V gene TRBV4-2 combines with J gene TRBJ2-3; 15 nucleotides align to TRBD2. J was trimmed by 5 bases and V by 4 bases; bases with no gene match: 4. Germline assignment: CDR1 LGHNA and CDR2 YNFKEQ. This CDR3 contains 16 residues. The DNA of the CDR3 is TGTGCCAGCAGCCGGACTAGCGGGGGGGGACTAGATACGCAGTATTTT. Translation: CASSRTSGGGLDTQYF.

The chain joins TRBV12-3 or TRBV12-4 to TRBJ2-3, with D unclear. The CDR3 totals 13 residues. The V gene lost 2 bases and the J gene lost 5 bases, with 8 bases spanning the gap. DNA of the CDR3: TGTGCCAGCAGTTTACTAAGAAGAGATACGCAGTATTTT. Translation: CASSLLRRDTQYF.

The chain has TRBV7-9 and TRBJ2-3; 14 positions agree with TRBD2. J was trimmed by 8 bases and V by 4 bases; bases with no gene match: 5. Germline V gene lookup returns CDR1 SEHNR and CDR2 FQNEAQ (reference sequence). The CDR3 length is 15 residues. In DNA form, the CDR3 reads TGTGCCAGCAGCTCGACTAGCGGGGGGGCCGGTACGCAGTATTTT. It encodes CASSSTSGGAGTQYF.

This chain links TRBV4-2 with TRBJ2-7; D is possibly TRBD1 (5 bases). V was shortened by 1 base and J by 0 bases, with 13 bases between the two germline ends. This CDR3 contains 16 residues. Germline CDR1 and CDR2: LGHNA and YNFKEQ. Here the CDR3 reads CASSQGIHDSSYEQYF. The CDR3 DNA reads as TGTGCCAGCAGCCAAGGGATCCATGACAGCTCCTACGAGCAGTACTTC.

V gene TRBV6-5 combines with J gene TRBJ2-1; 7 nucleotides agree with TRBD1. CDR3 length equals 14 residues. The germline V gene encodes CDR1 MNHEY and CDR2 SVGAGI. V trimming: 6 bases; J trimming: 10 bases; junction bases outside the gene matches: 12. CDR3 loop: CASSPGQHHTEQFF. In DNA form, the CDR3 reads TGTGCCAGCAGCCCGGGACAGCACCACACGGAGCAGTTCTTC.

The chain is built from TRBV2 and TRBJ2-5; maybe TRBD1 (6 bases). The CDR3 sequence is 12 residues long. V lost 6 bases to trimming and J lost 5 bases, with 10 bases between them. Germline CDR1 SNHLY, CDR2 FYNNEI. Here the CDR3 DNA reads TGTGCCAGCAGAACAGGGTGGGAGACCCAGTACTTC. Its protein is CASRTGWETQYF.

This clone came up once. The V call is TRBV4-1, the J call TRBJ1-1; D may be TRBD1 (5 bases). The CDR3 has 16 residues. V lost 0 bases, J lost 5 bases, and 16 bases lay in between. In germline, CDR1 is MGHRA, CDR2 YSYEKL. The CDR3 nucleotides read TGCGCCAGCAGCCAAGATCGAAGCAGGGCTGGGACTGAAGCTTTCTTT. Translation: CASSQDRSRAGTEAFF.

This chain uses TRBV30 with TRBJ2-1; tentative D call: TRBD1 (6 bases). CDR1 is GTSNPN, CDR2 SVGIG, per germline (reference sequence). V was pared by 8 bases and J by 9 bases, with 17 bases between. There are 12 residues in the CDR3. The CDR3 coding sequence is TGTGCCGGGATAAACTCAGGGGTTGAGCAGTTCTTC. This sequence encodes CAGINSGVEQFF. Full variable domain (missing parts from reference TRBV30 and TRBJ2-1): SQTIHQWPATLVQPVGSPLSLECTVEGTSNPNLYWYRQAAGRGLQLLFYSVGIGQISSEVPQNLSASRPQDRQFILSSKKLLLSDSGFYLCAGINSGVEQFFGPGTRLTVL.

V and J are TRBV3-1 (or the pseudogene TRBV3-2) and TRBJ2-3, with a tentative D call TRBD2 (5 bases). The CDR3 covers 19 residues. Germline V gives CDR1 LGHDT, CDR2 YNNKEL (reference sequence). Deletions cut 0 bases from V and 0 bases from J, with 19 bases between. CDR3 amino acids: CASSQDPTNSAPSTDTQYF. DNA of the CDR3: TGTGCCAGCAGCCAAGATCCGACTAACAGCGCTCCTAGCACAGATACGCAGTATTTT.

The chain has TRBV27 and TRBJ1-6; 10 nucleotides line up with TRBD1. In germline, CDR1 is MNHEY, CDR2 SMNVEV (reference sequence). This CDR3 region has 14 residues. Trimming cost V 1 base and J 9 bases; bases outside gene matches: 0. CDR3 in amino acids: CASSLWDRGSPLHF. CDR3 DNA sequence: TGTGCCAGCAGTTTATGGGACAGGGGTTCACCCCTCCACTTT.